Shown below are 32 T cell receptor beta chains from a single sample sequenced in a study of CDR3 diversity in severe acne. In TCRdb, the PCR reads were re-called with MiXCR into one record per CDR3 protein. This repertoire shows 79,000 or so distinct CDR3 sequences, approximately 49% found once; its top ten account for around 10%. Sequencing was carried out using blood. These receptors all stem from a male donor with severe acne vulgaris.

This clonotype has just one count. This CDR3 reads CATSDELGYTF. The DNA for the CDR3 is TGTGCCACCAGTGATGAGCTGGGGTACACCTTC. This chain links TRBV24-1 with TRBJ1-2; D is undetermined. CDR1 and CDR2 (germline): KGHDR, SFDVKD. The CDR3 spans 11 residues. Trimming removed 3 bases at V and 11 bases at J, with 9 bases between.

This clonotype was seen many times. The chain uses TRBV9 and TRBJ2-1; D gene ambiguous. The CDR3 totals 15 residues. Germline-derived CDR1 and CDR2 are SGDLS and YYNGEE. V lost 0 bases and J 0 bases, leaving 7 bases between the germline ends. CDR3: CASSVGTGSYNEQFF. CDR3 DNA sequence: TGTGCCAGCAGCGTAGGGACGGGCTCCTACAATGAGCAGTTCTTC.

The chain recombines TRBV29-1 with TRBJ2-6; D is undetermined. V lost 0 bases to trimming and J lost 0 bases, with 6 bases between them. The germline gives CDR1 SQVTM, CDR2 ANQGSEA. This CDR3 contains 15 residues. The CDR3 DNA is TGCAGCGTTGAAGAGCAAATCTCTGGGGCCAACGTCCTGACTTTC. This sequence encodes CSVEEQISGANVLTF. The full variable domain, rest sourced from reference TRBV29-1 and TRBJ2-6, is SAVISQKPSRDICQRGTSLTIQCQVDSQVTMMFWYRQQPGQSLTLIATANQGSEATYESGFVIDKFPISRPNLTFSTLTVSNMSPEDSSIYLCSVEEQISGANVLTFGAGSRLTVL.

This clonotype was counted a single time. V usage is TRBV14 and J usage is TRBJ1-2; perhaps TRBD1 as D (5 bases). This CDR3 is built from 16 residues. V was shortened by 4 bases and J by 3 bases, with 18 bases between the two germline ends. Germline CDR1 is SGHDN and CDR2 is FVKESK. The CDR3 protein is CASSLDEAGPHYGYTF. CDR3 sequence (DNA): TGTGCCAGCAGCCTCGACGAGGCAGGGCCCCACTATGGCTACACCTTC.

The sample holds many counts of this clonotype. This chain connects TRBV6-1 to TRBJ2-3, with 12 positions matching TRBD2. This CDR3 has 15 residues. From germline, CDR1 is MNHNS and CDR2 SASEGT. With V trimmed by 2 bases and J by 4 bases, 1 base remained unmatched. The CDR3 DNA is TGTGCCAGCAGTGAACTAGCGGGGGGGCCAGATACGCAGTATTTT. Translating gives CASSELAGGPDTQYF.

The table lists this clonotype with a count of one. The chain joins TRBV7-9 to TRBJ1-1; D is perhaps TRBD1 (6 bases). This CDR3 has 13 residues. Between the trimmed V and J ends, which lost 4 bases and 6 bases, there was a span of 12 bases. The germline CDR1 and CDR2 sequences are SEHNR and FQNEAQ (reference sequence). CDR3 residues: CASSSGGGAEAFF. The CDR3 DNA sequence: TGTGCCAGCAGCTCGGGGGGGGGCGCTGAAGCTTTCTTT.

This clonotype was seen repeatedly, ten times or more. The genes are TRBV4-3 and TRBJ2-3; D might be TRBD1 (6 bases). Trimming took off 3 bases at V and 0 bases at J, with 13 bases between the two ends. Per germline, CDR1 LGHNA and CDR2 YSLEER. The length of the CDR3 is 16 residues. The CDR3: CASSQGQPLSTDTQYF. CDR3 coding DNA: TGCGCCAGCAGCCAGGGACAACCGCTTAGCACAGATACGCAGTATTTT.

V and J are TRBV24-1 and TRBJ2-7; D assignment may be TRBD1 or TRBD2 (5 bases each). V gave up 2 bases and J gave up 1 base, with 8 bases separating them. Looked up from germline, CDR1 is KGHDR and CDR2 is SFDVKD. The CDR3 consists of 14 residues. In nucleotides, the CDR3 is TGTGCCACCAGTGATTCGGGACGGTCCTACGAGCAGTACTTC. The encoded protein is CATSDSGRSYEQYF.

Turning to this clonotype: A junction end diverges from the germline sequence, so it may reflect a read error. The CDR3 loop reads CASSTLTGNQRNEQFF. CDR3 bases: TGCGCCAGTAGTACTTTGACCGGGAATCAGAGGAATGAGCAGTTCTTC. The chain couples TRBV19 to TRBJ2-1; tentatively, D is TRBD2 (5 bases). In germline, CDR1 is LNHDA, CDR2 SQIVND (reference sequence). CDR3 length: 16 residues.

This clonotype was detected many times. The V and J genes are TRBV5-1 and TRBJ2-2; D is uncertain. Trimming cost V 4 bases and J 2 bases, with 9 bases left between them. The germline V gene has CDR1 SGHRS and CDR2 YFSETQ. The CDR3 has 14 residues. CDR3 sequence: CASSALPNTGELFF. The CDR3, as DNA: TGCGCCAGCAGCGCGTTACCTAACACCGGGGAGCTGTTTTTT.

The chain links TRBV7-3 to TRBJ2-2, with a possible D match to TRBD1 (6 bases). The CDR3 extends over 14 amino acids. Germline CDR1 reads SGHTA; CDR2 reads FQGTGA. V dropped 6 bases and J dropped 1 base, with 9 bases sitting between them. CDR3 DNA: TGTGCCAGCAGAAAGGGACAGAACACCGGGGAGCTGTTTTTT. This sequence encodes CASRKGQNTGELFF.

The chain joins TRBV6-2 or TRBV6-3 to TRBJ2-1; D is unclear. The CDR3 sequence is 13 residues long. V was shortened by 2 bases and J by 5 bases, with 7 bases between the two germline ends. Germline values: CDR1 MNHEY, CDR2 SVGEGT. DNA of the CDR3: TGTGCCAGCAGTTACACGCCAGACAATGAGCAGTTCTTC. It specifies CASSYTPDNEQFF.

The genes are TRBV24-1 and TRBJ2-6; 8 bases fit TRBD1. Trimming took 3 bases from V and 0 from J; bases not matched to a gene: 6. This CDR3 is built from 18 residues. Germline V gene lookup returns CDR1 KGHDR and CDR2 SFDVKD. CDR3 residues: CATSDQGQGYSGANVLTF. The DNA of the CDR3 is TGTGCCACCAGTGATCAAGGACAGGGTTACTCTGGGGCCAACGTCCTGACTTTC.

On this clonotype: A much bigger clone sits one base away, suggesting this may be a read error. The CDR3: CANSRRDEQFF. The CDR3 nucleotides read TGTGCCAACAGCCGGAGGGATGAGCAGTTCTTC. The chain joins TRBV6-5 to TRBJ2-1; D is possibly TRBD2 (6 bases). This CDR3 contains 11 residues. The V and J ends lost 10 bases and 8 bases respectively, with 12 bases between them. Germline CDR1 reads MNHEY; CDR2 reads SVGAGI.

This clonotype was counted ten times or more. The rearrangement joins TRBV10-3 to TRBJ2-3; weak D call: TRBD2 (6 bases). This CDR3 contains 14 residues. The V end was cut by 10 bases, the J end by 2 bases, with 16 bases between. Germline V CDR1 and CDR2: ENHRY, SYGVKD. The CDR3 sequence is CATAGRTLTDTQYF. The CDR3 DNA reads as TGTGCCACCGCGGGACGGACCCTCACAGATACGCAGTATTTT.

This clonotype was counted only a few times. The rearrangement uses TRBV7-9 and TRBJ1-6, with D perhaps matching TRBD1 (6 bases). The V and J ends lost 0 bases and 10 bases respectively, with 13 bases between them. CDR1 and CDR2 from the germline V gene are SEHNR and FQNEAQ (reference sequence). The CDR3 is 15 amino acids. CDR3 amino acids: CASSLAPGAESPLHF. The CDR3 DNA follows: TGTGCCAGCAGCTTAGCTCCGGGGGCGGAATCACCCCTCCACTTT. Drawing the rest from reference TRBV7-9 and TRBJ1-6, the complete variable domain is DTGVSQNPRHKITKRGQNVTFRCDPISEHNRLYWYRQTLGQGPEFLTYFQNEAQLEKSRLLSDRFSAERPKGSFSTLEIQRTEQGDSAMYLCASSLAPGAESPLHFGNGTRLTVT.

This clonotype occurred a few times. The V and J genes are TRBV6-6 and TRBJ1-2; D is undetermined. Germline V gives CDR1 MNHNY, CDR2 SVGAGI (reference sequence). This CDR3 contains 15 residues. Trimming removed 0 bases at V and 0 bases at J, with 8 bases between. CDR3 residues: CASSYSPGTNYGYTF. Written as DNA, the CDR3 is TGTGCCAGCAGTTACTCGCCAGGAACTAACTATGGCTACACCTTC.

This clonotype occurred many times. The chain couples TRBV12-3 or TRBV12-4 to TRBJ2-2; D perhaps matches TRBD1 (6 bases). The CDR3 spans 14 residues. The germline V and J ends were trimmed by 6 bases and 2 bases, with 10 bases remaining between them. The CDR3 region is CASRLRGNTGELFF. The CDR3 DNA follows: TGTGCCAGCAGACTCAGGGGTAACACCGGGGAGCTGTTTTTT.

The chain recombines TRBV30 with TRBJ1-3; D gene unclear. The CDR3 is 13 residues long. From germline, CDR1 is GTSNPN and CDR2 SVGIG (reference sequence). V shed 3 bases and J shed 0 bases, with 6 bases lying between them. DNA for the CDR3: TGTGCCTGGAGGCCATCCTCTGGAAACACCATATATTTT. It yields the protein CAWRPSSGNTIYF.

V gene TRBV5-1 combines with J gene TRBJ2-7; D gene unclear. CDR1 is SGHRS and CDR2 is YFSETQ in the germline V gene. Trimming stripped 0 bases from V and 0 bases from J, with 10 bases between. The CDR3 consists of 15 residues. The CDR3 is CASSLAGWSSYEQYF. The CDR3 region has the DNA TGCGCCAGCAGCTTGGCGGGTTGGAGCTCCTACGAGCAGTACTTC.

As for this clonotype: This may arise from a read error, as a much more abundant clone is one base away. J is TRBJ2-3 and V is TRBV15; 8 positions agree with TRBD1. This CDR3 has 15 amino acids. Germline V gene sequence: CDR1 LNHNV, CDR2 YYDKDF (reference sequence). J gave up 6 bases and V 2 bases, and 7 bases lay outside the gene matches. Here the CDR3 reads CATSRTLQGADTQYF. In nucleotides, the CDR3 is TGTGCCACCAGCAGAACCTTGCAGGGGGCGGATACGCAGTATTTT.

Of note for this clonotype: A read error is possible here, since a much larger clone lies one base away. This chain connects TRBV2 to TRBJ2-1; 8 bases match TRBD2. This CDR3 comprises 17 residues. Germline lookup yields CDR1 SNHLY and CDR2 FYNNEI. The CDR3 spells CASSELTSDSSYSEQFF. The CDR3 coding sequence is TGTGCCAGCAGTGAACTGACTAGCGATAGCTCCTACAGTGAGCAGTTCTTC.

A note on this clonotype: An end of the junction does not agree with germline; a read error may underlie this. The gene calls are TRBV19 and TRBJ1-4; the D gene is possibly TRBD1 (6 bases). Per germline, CDR1 LNHDA and CDR2 SQIVND (reference sequence). The CDR3 runs 16 residues. The CDR3 nucleotides are TGTGCCATTAGTAACCACATCCGGGACAAGAATGAAAAACTGTTTTTT. It codes for CAISNHIRDKNEKLFF.

The chain joins TRBV6-1 to TRBJ2-1; D is possibly TRBD1 (6 bases). This CDR3 is 16 amino acids long. Looked up from germline, CDR1 is MNHNS and CDR2 is SASEGT. Trimming took off 6 bases at V and 11 bases at J, with 26 bases between the two ends. DNA of the CDR3: TGTGCCAGCAGAGCCCCCGCCACAGGGAAAGCCATACAGCAGTTCTTC. Encoded protein: CASRAPATGKAIQQFF.

This clonotype was seen more than once but under ten times. This chain uses TRBV6-1 with TRBJ2-7; tentative D call: TRBD1 (9 bases). V lost 2 bases, J lost 0 bases, and 23 bases lay in between. The CDR3 is made up of 19 amino acids. CDR1 MNHNS and CDR2 SASEGT come from the germline V gene. The CDR3 DNA reads TGTGCCAGCAGTGAACGAGGGACAGGGTCCAGCGGGAGCTCCTACGAGCAGTACTTC. Its translation: CASSERGTGSSGSSYEQYF.

The rearrangement joins TRBV9 to TRBJ1-1; D unresolved. Germline V gene data show CDR1 as SGDLS and CDR2 as YYNGEE. The length of the CDR3 is 14 residues. V lost 4 bases to trimming and J lost 3 bases, with 13 bases between them. CDR3 sequence (DNA): TGTGCCAGCAGCTCGGGCCTGTCATACACTGAAGCTTTCTTT. This translates into CASSSGLSYTEAFF.

This clonotype came up many times. This chain links TRBV19 with TRBJ1-6, with 9 bases lining up with TRBD1. There are 15 residues in the CDR3. Per the germline V gene, CDR1 is LNHDA and CDR2 is SQIVND (reference sequence). V lost 6 bases and J lost 8; bases outside the gene matches: 8. The CDR3 nucleotides read TGTGCCAGTAGCCGACAGGGGGAGTTGTATTCACCCCTCCACTTT. Translating gives CASSRQGELYSPLHF.

The table lists this clonotype with a few counts. The V call is TRBV4-3, the J call TRBJ2-1; 10 bases align to TRBD2. CDR1 and CDR2 from the germline V gene are LGHNA and YSLEER. V dropped 0 bases and J dropped 12; count of bases not matched to a gene: 11. This CDR3 comprises 16 residues. The CDR3 DNA follows: TGCGCCAGCAGCCAAGAACCGACTAGCGGGTTCAAGGTGCAGTTCTTC. Protein sequence: CASSQEPTSGFKVQFF.

With regard to this clonotype: A read error may produce the germline difference seen at one junction end. The rearrangement joins TRBV10-3 to TRBJ2-5; no firm D call. CDR3 length equals 14 residues. Per the germline V gene, CDR1 is ENHRY and CDR2 is SYGVKD. Written as DNA, the CDR3 is TGTGCCAGCAGTTATCACGCTCACCAAGAGACCCAGTACTTC. Amino acids: CASSYHAHQETQYF.

The gene calls are TRBV7-8 and TRBJ2-3, with 7 positions matching TRBD2. CDR1 and CDR2 (germline): SGHVS, FQNEAQ. The length of the CDR3 is 16 residues. The V gene end was trimmed by 4 bases and the J gene end by 1 base; junction bases not matched to a gene: 8. Written as DNA, the CDR3 is TGTGCCAGCAGCTCGGGACTACCTCTTGGCACAGATACGCAGTATTTT. It is translated as CASSSGLPLGTDTQYF.

This clonotype was seen repeatedly, ten times or more. The chain employs TRBV6-1 and TRBJ2-7; D might be TRBD1 (7 bases). This CDR3 is built from 14 residues. V was clipped by 6 bases and J by 4 bases, with 16 bases between them. Germline values: CDR1 MNHNS, CDR2 SASEGT. The chain's CDR3 is CASRAGGLEYEQYF. As DNA, the CDR3 is TGTGCCAGCAGGGCAGGGGGACTGGAATACGAGCAGTACTTC.

This clonotype was seen repeatedly, ten times or more. The chain couples TRBV5-1 to TRBJ2-3; D is perhaps TRBD2 (5 bases). Trimming took off 3 bases at V and 7 bases at J, with 15 bases between the two ends. This CDR3 contains 14 residues. Germline V gene data show CDR1 as SGHRS and CDR2 as YFSETQ. In nucleotides, the CDR3 is TGCGCCAGCAGCTCCCCAGAGGGATTAAATACGCAGTATTTT. It translates to CASSSPEGLNTQYF. Full variable domain (rest looked up from reference TRBV5-1 and TRBJ2-3): KAGVTQTPRYLIKTRGQQVTLSCSPISGHRSVSWYQQTPGQGLQFLFEYFSETQRNKGNFPGRFSGRQFSNSRSEMNVSTLELGDSALYLCASSSPEGLNTQYFGPGTRLTVL.